This TCR beta chain was sequenced in a study of cytomegalovirus exposure and HLA in healthy donors. Study-level information: Earlier results showed 117 million unique TCR beta sequences derived from roughly 190 million T cells. Study results and limitations: There were reportedly fewer N-insertions in an Asian-associated ancestry cluster than the roughly 700-donor mean, in a later analysis.

Amplification used 60 Vbeta primers and 13 Jbeta primers. Assay used: immunoSEQ multiplex PCR; TCRdb lists only in-frame clones, some missing. The data show around 130,000 clones, roughly 70% seen once. This clone was detected only a few times. Its antigen is not known. This cohort consisted of healthy bone marrow donors. These donors counted as nominally healthy when sampled, but unrecorded immune exposures were likely. The CDR3 is made up of 16 amino acids. Trimming removed 1 base from V and 8 bases from J; junction bases left unmatched: 6. The germline V gene has CDR1 LNHDA and CDR2 SQIVND (reference sequence).

Sequencing used PBMCs. The chain employs TRBV19 and TRBJ2-1, with 12 bases fitting TRBD1. The origin of this receptor is a man under 40 in good health and CMV-seronegative. The CDR3 DNA reads as TGTGCCAGTAGTATAGTCGGGACAGGGGGCCTCGATGAGCAGTTCTTC. It specifies CASSIVGTGGLDEQFF.